What follows describes a single TCR beta chain. Its target is not known. MiXCR, applied by TCRdb to the 5' RACE reads, yields one record per CDR3 protein. In the table there are approximately 150,000 distinct CDR3 sequences, 15% to 20% of which are singletons. This record comes from a study of T-cell memory formation after mild COVID-19. Overall study findings and caveats: A subset of responding clones appeared in pre-infection memory, suggesting cross-reactive memory joined.

V gave up 3 bases and J gave up 3 bases, with 11 bases separating them. Germline assignment: CDR1 DFQATT and CDR2 SNEGSKA (reference sequence). CDR3 length equals 13 residues. This clonotype was obtained from an adult woman who had mild COVID-19 (a few samples of this study predate the infection). Cell type and time point are not known. Material for sequencing was PBMCs or a T cell subset sorted from them (not recorded which). V and J are TRBV20-1 and TRBJ1-2; D is unresolved. CDR3 in DNA: TGCAGTGCTAGGAGGGATCTTGACTATGGCTACACCTTC. Protein sequence: CSARRDLDYGYTF.